This TCR beta chain was sequenced during a study of T-cell reconstitution after alpha-beta-depleted transplantation in children. For TCRbeta, the library was prepared with unique molecular identifiers. Each CDR3 protein is one row after TCRdb ran MiXCR on the PCR reads. The repertoire includes some 600,000 distinct CDR3 sequences, approximately 17% of them detected once, and approximately 1% sits in the top ten. Germline trimming cut 5 bases from V and 2 bases from J; bases unmatched to any gene: 5. Per the germline V gene, CDR1 is DFQATT and CDR2 is SNEGSKA (reference sequence). This CDR3 spans 14 amino acids. At least ten counts were recorded for this clonotype.

Material: PBMCs from the stem cell graft donor, obtained from the stem cell graft. The V call is TRBV20-1, the J call TRBJ2-3; TRBD1 agrees at 9 bases. This clonotype was sampled from a human donor who donated a stem cell graft to a child with acute myeloid leukemia. The DNA for the CDR3 is TGCAGTGCTCACCGGGACAGGGCCACAGATACGCAGTATTTT. Its protein is CSAHRDRATDTQYF.